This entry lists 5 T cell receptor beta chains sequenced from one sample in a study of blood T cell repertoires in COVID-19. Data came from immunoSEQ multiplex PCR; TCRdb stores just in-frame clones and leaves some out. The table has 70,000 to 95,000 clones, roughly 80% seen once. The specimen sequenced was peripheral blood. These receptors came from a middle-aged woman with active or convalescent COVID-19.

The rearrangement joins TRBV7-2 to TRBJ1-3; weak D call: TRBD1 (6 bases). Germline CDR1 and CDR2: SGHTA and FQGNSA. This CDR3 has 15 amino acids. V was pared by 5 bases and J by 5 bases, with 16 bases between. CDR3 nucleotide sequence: TGTGCCAGCAGCCTCGCGGGGGGGGGCAGAAACACCATATATTTT. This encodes CASSLAGGGRNTIYF.

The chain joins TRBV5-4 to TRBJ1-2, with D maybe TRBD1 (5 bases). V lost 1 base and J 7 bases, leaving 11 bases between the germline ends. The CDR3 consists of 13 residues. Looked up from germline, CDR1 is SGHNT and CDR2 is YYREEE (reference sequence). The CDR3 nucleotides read TGTGCCAGCAGCTTGACAGGTGGGATTGGCTACACCTTC. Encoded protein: CASSLTGGIGYTF.

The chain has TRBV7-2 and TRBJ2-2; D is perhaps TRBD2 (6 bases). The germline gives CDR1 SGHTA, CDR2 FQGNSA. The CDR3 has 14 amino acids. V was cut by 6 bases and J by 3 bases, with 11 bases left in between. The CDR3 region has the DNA TGTGCCAGCAGTCCCGCGGGGCACACCGGGGAGCTGTTTTTT. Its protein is CASSPAGHTGELFF.

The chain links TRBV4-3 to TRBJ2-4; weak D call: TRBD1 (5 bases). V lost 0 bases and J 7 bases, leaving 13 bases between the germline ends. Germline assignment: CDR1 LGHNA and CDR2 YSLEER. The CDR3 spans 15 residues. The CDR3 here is CASSQDGAIYNIQYF. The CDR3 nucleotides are TGCGCCAGCAGCCAAGATGGGGCTATCTACAACATTCAGTACTTC.

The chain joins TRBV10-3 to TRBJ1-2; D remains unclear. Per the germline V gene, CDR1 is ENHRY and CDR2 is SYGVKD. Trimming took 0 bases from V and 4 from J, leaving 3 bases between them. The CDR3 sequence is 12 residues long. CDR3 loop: CAISESSYGYTF. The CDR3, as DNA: TGTGCCATCAGTGAGTCTAGCTATGGCTACACCTTC.